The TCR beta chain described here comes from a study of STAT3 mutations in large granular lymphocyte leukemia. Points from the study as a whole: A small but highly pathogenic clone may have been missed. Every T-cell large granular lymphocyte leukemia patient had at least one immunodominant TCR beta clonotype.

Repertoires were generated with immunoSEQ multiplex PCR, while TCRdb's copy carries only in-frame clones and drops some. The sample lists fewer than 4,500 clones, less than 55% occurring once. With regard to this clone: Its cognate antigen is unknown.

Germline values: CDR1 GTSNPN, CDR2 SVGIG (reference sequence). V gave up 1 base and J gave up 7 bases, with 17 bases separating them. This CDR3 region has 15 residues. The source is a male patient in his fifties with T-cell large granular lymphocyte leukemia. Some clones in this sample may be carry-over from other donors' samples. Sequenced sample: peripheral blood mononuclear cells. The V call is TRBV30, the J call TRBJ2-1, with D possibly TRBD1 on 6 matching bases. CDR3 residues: CAWSAPGHKRNEQFF. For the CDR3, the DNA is TGTGCCTGGAGTGCTCCGGGACACAAGAGGAATGAGCAGTTCTTC.